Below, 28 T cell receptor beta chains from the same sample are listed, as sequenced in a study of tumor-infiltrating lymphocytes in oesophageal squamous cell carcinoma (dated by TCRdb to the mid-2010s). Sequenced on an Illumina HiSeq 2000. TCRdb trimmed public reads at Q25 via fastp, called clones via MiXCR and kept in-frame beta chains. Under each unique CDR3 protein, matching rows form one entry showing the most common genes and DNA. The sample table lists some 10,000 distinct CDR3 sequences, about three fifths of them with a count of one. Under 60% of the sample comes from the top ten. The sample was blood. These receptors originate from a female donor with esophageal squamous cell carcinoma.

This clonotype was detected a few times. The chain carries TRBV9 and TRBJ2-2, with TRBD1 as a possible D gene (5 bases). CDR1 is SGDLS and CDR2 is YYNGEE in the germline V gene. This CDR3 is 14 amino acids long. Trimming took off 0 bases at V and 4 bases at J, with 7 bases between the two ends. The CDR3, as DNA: TGTGCCAGCAGCGTAGGGGGCGGCACCGGGGAGCTGTTTTTT. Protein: CASSVGGGTGELFF.

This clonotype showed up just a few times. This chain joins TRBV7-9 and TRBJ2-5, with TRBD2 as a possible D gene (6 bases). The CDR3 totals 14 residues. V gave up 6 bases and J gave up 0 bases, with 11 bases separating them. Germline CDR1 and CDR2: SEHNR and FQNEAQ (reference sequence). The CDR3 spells CASSYRDYQETQYF. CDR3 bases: TGTGCCAGCAGTTACCGGGACTACCAAGAGACCCAGTACTTC.

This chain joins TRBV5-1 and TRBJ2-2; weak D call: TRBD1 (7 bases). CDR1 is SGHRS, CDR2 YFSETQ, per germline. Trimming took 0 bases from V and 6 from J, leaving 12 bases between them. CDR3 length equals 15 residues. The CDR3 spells CASSLGQGGSGELFF. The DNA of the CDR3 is TGCGCCAGCAGCTTGGGACAGGGAGGCTCCGGGGAGCTGTTTTTT.

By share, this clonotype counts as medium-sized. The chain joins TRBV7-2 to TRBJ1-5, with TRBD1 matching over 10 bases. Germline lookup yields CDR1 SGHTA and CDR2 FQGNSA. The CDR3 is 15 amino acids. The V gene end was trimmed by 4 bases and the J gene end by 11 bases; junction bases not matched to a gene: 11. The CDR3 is CASSSVGDRGRAQHF. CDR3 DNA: TGTGCCAGCAGCTCGGTGGGGGACAGGGGAAGAGCCCAGCATTTT. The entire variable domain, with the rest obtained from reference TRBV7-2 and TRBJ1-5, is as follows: GAGVSQSPSNKVTEKGKDVELRCDPISGHTALYWYRQSLGQGLEFLIYFQGNSAPDKSGLPSDRFSAERTGGSVSTLTIQRTQQEDSAVYLCASSSVGDRGRAQHFGDGTRLSIL.

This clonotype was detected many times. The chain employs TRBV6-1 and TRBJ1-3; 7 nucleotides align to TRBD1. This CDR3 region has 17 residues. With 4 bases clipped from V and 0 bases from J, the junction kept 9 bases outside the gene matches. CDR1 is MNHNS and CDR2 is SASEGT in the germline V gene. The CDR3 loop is CASSAGTEAYSGNTIYF. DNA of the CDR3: TGTGCCAGCAGTGCAGGGACAGAAGCTTACTCTGGAAACACCATATATTTT.

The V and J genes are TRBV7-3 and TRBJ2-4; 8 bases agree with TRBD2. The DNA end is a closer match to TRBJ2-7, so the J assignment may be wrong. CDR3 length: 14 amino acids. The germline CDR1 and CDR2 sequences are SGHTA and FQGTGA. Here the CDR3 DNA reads TGTGCCAGCAGCTTATCGGGAGGGCCTAACGAGCAGTACTTC. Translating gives CASSLSGGPNEQYF.

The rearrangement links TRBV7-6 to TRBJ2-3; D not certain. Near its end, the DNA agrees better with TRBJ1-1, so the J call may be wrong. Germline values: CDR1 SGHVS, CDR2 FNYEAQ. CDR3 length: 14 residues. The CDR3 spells CASSRMQLNTEAFF. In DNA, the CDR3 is TGTGCCAGCAGCCGAATGCAATTGAACACTGAAGCTTTCTTT.

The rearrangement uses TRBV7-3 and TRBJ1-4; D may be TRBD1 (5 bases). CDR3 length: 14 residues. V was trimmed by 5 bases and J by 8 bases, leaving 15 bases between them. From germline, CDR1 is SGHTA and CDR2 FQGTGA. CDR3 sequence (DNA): TGTGCCAGCAGCCTAGACAGCTTTCGGGAAAAACTGTTTTTT. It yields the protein CASSLDSFREKLFF.

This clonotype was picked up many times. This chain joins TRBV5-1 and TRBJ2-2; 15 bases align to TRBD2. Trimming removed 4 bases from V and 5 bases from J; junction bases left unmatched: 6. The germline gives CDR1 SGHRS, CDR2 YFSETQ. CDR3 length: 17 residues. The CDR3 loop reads CASSPGLAGGRTGELFF. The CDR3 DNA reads TGCGCCAGCAGCCCAGGACTAGCGGGAGGGCGTACCGGGGAGCTGTTTTTT.

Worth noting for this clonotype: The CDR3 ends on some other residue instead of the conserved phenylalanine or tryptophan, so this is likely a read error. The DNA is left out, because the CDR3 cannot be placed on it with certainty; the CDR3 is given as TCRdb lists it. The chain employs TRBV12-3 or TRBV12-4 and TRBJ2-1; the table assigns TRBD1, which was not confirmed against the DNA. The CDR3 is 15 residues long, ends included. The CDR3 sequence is CASSFSGRSGYTFGS.

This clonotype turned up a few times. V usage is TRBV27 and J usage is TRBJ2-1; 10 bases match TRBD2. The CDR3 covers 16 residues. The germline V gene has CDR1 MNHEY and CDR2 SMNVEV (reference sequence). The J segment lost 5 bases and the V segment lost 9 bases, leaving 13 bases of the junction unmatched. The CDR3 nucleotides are TGTGCCAGTTGGGAGCGGGGGGGACAGCACCACAATGAGCAGTTCTTC. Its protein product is CASWERGGQHHNEQFF.

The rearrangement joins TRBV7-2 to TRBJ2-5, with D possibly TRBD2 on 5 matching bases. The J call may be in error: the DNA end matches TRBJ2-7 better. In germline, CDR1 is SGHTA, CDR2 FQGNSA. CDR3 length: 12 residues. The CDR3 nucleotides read TGTGCCAGCAGCCGTCAGCGGAACGAGCAGTACTTC. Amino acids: CASSRQRNEQYF.

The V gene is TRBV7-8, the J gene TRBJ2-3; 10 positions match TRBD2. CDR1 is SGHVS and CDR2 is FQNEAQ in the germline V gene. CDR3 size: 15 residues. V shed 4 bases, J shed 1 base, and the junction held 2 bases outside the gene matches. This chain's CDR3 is CASSYGTSGTDTQYF. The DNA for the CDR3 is TGTGCCAGCAGCTACGGGACTAGCGGCACAGATACGCAGTATTTT.

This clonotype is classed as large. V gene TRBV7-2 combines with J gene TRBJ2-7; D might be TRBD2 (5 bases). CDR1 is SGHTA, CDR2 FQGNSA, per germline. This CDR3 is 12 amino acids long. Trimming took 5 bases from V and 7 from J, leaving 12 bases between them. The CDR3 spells CASSADWAEQYF. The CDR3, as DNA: TGTGCCAGCAGCGCGGACTGGGCGGAGCAGTACTTC.

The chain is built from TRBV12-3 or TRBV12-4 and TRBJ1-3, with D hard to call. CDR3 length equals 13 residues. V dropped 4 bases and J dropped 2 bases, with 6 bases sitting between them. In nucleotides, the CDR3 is TGTGCCAGCAGTTCGTTTACTGGAAACACCATATATTTT. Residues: CASSSFTGNTIYF.

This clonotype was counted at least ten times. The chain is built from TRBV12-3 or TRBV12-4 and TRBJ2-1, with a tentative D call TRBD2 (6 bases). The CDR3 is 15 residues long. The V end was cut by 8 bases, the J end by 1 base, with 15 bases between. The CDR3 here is CASGALAGSYNEQFF. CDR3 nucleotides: TGTGCCAGCGGTGCGTTGGCGGGATCCTACAATGAGCAGTTCTTC.

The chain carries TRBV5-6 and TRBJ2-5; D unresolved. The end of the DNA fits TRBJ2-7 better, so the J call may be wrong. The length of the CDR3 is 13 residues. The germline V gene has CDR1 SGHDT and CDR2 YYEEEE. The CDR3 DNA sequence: TGTGCCAGCAGCCGAAACGGGCCATTCGAGCAGTACTTC. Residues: CASSRNGPFEQYF.

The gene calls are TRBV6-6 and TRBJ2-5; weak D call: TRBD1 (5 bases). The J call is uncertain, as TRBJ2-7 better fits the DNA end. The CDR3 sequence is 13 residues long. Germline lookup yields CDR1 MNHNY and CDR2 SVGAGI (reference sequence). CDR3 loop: CASSTYQGYEQYF. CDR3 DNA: TGTGCCAGCAGTACCTACCAGGGCTACGAGCAGTACTTC.

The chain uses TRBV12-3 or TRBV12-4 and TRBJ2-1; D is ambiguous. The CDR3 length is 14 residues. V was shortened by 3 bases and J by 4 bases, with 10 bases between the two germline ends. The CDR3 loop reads CASSFHTAYNEQFF. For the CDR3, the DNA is TGTGCCAGCAGTTTTCACACAGCTTACAATGAGCAGTTCTTC.

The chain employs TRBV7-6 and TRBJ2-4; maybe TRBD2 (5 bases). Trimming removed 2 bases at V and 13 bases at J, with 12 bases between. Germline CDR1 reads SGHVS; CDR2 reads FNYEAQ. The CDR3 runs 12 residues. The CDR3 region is CASSLPGNEQYF. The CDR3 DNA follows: TGTGCCAGCAGCTTACCCGGGAATGAGCAGTACTTC. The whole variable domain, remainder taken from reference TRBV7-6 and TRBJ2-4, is GAGVSQSPRYKVTKRGQDVALRCDPISGHVSLYWYRQALGQGPEFLTYFNYEAQQDKSGLPNDRFSAERPEGSISTLTIQRTEQRDSAMYRCASSLPGNEQYFGAGTRLSVL.

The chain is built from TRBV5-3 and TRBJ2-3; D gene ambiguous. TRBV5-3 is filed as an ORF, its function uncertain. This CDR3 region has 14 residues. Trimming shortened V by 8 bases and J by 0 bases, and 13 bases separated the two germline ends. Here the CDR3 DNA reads TGTGCCAGCACCGTTACTACTAGCACAGATACGCAGTATTTT. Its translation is CASTVTTSTDTQYF.

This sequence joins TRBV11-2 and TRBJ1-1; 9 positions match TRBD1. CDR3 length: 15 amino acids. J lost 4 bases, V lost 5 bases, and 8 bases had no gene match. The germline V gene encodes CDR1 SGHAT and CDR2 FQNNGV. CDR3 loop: CASSTQTGGGTEAFF. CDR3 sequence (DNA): TGTGCCAGCAGCACTCAGACAGGGGGAGGCACTGAAGCTTTCTTT.

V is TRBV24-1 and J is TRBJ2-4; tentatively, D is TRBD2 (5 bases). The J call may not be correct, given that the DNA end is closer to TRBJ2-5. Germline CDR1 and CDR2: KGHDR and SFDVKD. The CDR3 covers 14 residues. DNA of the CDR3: TGTGCCACCAGTGACCCGGGATTCCAAGAGACCCAGTACTTC. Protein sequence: CATSDPGFQETQYF.

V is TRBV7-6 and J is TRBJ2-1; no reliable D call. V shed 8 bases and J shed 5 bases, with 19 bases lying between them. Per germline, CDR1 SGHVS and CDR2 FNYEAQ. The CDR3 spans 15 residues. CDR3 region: CASGTRAPRDNEQFF. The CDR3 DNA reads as TGTGCCAGCGGAACGAGAGCACCCCGGGACAATGAGCAGTTCTTC.

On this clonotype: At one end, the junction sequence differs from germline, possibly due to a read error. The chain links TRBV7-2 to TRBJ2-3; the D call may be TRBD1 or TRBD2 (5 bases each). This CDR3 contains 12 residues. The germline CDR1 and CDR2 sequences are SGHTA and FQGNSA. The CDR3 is CASSFYRGTVNF. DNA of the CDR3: TGTGCCAGCAGCTTTTATCGAGGGACGGTTAACTTC.

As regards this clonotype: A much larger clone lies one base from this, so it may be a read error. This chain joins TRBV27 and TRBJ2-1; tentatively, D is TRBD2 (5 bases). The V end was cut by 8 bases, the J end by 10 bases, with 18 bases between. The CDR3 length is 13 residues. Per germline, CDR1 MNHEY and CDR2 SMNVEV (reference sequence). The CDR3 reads CASAERFSYEQFF. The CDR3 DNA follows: TGTGCCAGCGCTGAGCGGTTTTCCTACGAGCAGTTCTTC.

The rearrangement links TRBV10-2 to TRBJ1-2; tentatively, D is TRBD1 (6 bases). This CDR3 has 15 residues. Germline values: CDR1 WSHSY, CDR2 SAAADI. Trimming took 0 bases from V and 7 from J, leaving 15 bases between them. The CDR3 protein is CASSESAGAQGGYTF. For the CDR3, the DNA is TGCGCCAGCAGTGAGTCGGCAGGGGCCCAGGGTGGCTACACCTTC.

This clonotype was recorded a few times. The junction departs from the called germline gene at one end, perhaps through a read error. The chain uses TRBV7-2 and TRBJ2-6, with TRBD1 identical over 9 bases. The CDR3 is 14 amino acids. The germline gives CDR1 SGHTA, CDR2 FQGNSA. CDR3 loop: CASSSRDRVSPLHF. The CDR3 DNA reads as TGTGCCAGCAGCTCCCGGGACAGGGTTTCACCCCTCCACTTC.